The rows below give T cell receptor beta chains drawn from one sample of a study of T cell responses to AZD1222 COVID-19 vaccine. Some clones are missing from TCRdb's copy, which holds only in-frame ones; the method was immunoSEQ multiplex PCR. The profile shows approximately 140,000 clones, 91% of them singletons. The sample here was peripheral blood, taken on day 0 of AZD1222 vaccination. The receptor set was obtained from an adult in good health. The conserved cysteine and the conserved F or W are not part of the CDR3 here.

V gene: TRBV6-2/TRBV6-3; CDR3 protein: ASSSTPGTGGYT
V gene: TRBV27; CDR3 protein: ASSLRVSVNTGELF
V gene: TRBV5-1; CDR3 protein: ASSLEDASTDTQY
V gene: TRBV10-2; CDR3 protein: ASSAGLLNPYEQY
V gene: TRBV19; CDR3 protein: ASSDNAGTALPELF
V gene: TRBV5-1; CDR3 protein: ASSLGRDTQY
V gene: TRBV6-2/TRBV6-3; CDR3 protein: ASSYSYEGDDGYT
V gene: TRBV27; CDR3 protein: ASRSQQGFSEKLF
V gene: TRBV19; CDR3 protein: ASSRLTEATEAF
V gene: TRBV5-1; CDR3 protein: ASRSDRGNSPLH
V gene: TRBV6-5; CDR3 protein: ASSYSGTQGIQY
V gene: TRBV24-1; CDR3 protein: ATSDFKRDARNEQF
V gene: TRBV6-1; CDR3 protein: ASSESGFNEKLF
V gene: TRBV6-6; CDR3 protein: ASSYAGQGYGYT
V gene: TRBV5-4; CDR3 protein: ASSFANYNSPLH
V gene: TRBV4-1; CDR3 protein: ASSQAWVLTNEKLF
V gene: TRBV7-2; CDR3 protein: ASSLGTGGKIAEAF
V gene: TRBV12-3/TRBV12-4; CDR3 protein: ASSLAGNGYT
V gene: TRBV24-1; CDR3 protein: ATSGGYNEQF
V gene: TRBV21-1; CDR3 protein: ASSPSSSRDQPQH
V gene: TRBV12-5; CDR3 protein: ASGPGLSTDTQY
V gene: TRBV7-9; CDR3 protein: ASSFTQGGGGGYT
V gene: TRBV10-3; CDR3 protein: AIGAPNTEAF
V gene: TRBV2; CDR3 protein: ASRPDSGVDTQY
V gene: TRBV6-1; CDR3 protein: ASSEALHRFSENYGYT
V gene: TRBV6-2/TRBV6-3; CDR3 protein: ASSYPPRGKGGYT
V gene: TRBV25-1; CDR3 protein: ASSEPFDRGQLKEKLF
V gene: TRBV3-1/TRBV3-2; CDR3 protein: ASSQEGSGAY
V gene: TRBV28; CDR3 protein: ASSTQGASGTEAF
V gene: TRBV7-2; CDR3 protein: ASSRGNEQF
V gene: TRBV27; CDR3 protein: ASSWAQGSSYEQY
V gene: TRBV14; CDR3 protein: ASSPWTAAPFNYGYT
V gene: TRBV5-4; CDR3 protein: ASSLAARALVEYSNQPQH
V gene: TRBV10-3; CDR3 protein: AISDPPTYSYNEQF
V gene: TRBV5-5; CDR3 protein: ASSLDAAPDTQY
V gene: TRBV11-2; CDR3 protein: ASSRRAGLETQY
V gene: TRBV2; CDR3 protein: ASISTRTASYGYT
V gene: TRBV29-1; CDR3 protein: SVGARGYQEAQY
V gene: TRBV5-5; CDR3 protein: ASSSGEGSPYNEQF
V gene: TRBV5-5; CDR3 protein: ASSLDGELF
V gene: TRBV7-2; CDR3 protein: ASSFITTDTQY
V gene: TRBV11-2; CDR3 protein: ASSLDRDSGNTIY
V gene: TRBV19; CDR3 protein: ASSNGDDYTDTQY
V gene: TRBV7-2; CDR3 protein: ASSPYRAF
V gene: TRBV25-1; CDR3 protein: ASSPSGQGYT